Below are 11 T cell receptor beta chains sequenced from a single sample in a study of shared clonotypes between healthy human individuals. CD8 cells regarded as naive lacked CD45RO, were positively chosen for CCR7, and omitted terminally differentiated effector memory CD45RA+ cells. Data came from immunoSEQ multiplex PCR; TCRdb stores just in-frame clones and leaves some out. The sample contains around 1.9 million clones, just over 90% of which appear only once. The specimen sequenced was naive CD8+ T cells from PBMCs. The receptors were gathered from a man in his late teens or twenties in good health. Some clones in this sample may be carry-over from other donors' samples.

The rearrangement uses TRBV27 and TRBJ1-1, with TRBD1 as a possible D gene (6 bases). V was pared by 5 bases and J by 4 bases, with 14 bases between. Germline V gene data show CDR1 as MNHEY and CDR2 as SMNVEV (reference sequence). This CDR3 is 14 amino acids long. CDR3 nucleotides: TGTGCCAGCAGTCTACGCAGGGGAGGCACTGAAGCTTTCTTT. It translates to CASSLRRGGTEAFF.

The chain uses TRBV7-3 and TRBJ1-2, with D hard to call. The CDR3 is 15 amino acids. Trimming took 0 bases from V and 7 from J, leaving 15 bases between them. CDR1 SGHTA and CDR2 FQGTGA come from the germline V gene. The CDR3 region has the DNA TGTGCCAGCAGCTTAACAGGAGGCCTAGGGAGTGGCTACACCTTC. Its translation is CASSLTGGLGSGYTF.

The chain uses TRBV2 and TRBJ1-1; D gene uncertain. CDR3 length: 12 residues. Germline-derived CDR1 and CDR2 are SNHLY and FYNNEI. In DNA, the CDR3 is TGTACCACCATCCTCAGGAACACTGAAGCTTTCTTT. Its translation is CTTILRNTEAFF.

As to this clone: The identical CDR3 is also encoded by other nucleotide sequences in the sample. The rearrangement joins TRBV6-5 to TRBJ2-2; perhaps TRBD2 as D (5 bases). The CDR3 is 13 amino acids. V lost 2 bases and J 6 bases, leaving 7 bases between the germline ends. Germline V gives CDR1 MNHEY, CDR2 SVGAGI. CDR3 sequence: CASSYRGAGELFF. As DNA, the CDR3 is TGTGCCAGCAGTTACCGGGGTGCCGGGGAGCTGTTTTTT.

The chain employs TRBV27 and TRBJ2-7; D may be TRBD1 or TRBD2 (5 bases each). In germline, CDR1 is MNHEY, CDR2 SMNVEV (reference sequence). V was cut by 5 bases and J by 0 bases, with 14 bases left in between. This CDR3 region has 15 residues. This CDR3 reads CASSPSRGSSYEQYF. The CDR3, as DNA: TGTGCCAGCAGTCCCTCCCGGGGCAGCTCCTACGAGCAGTACTTC.

The rearrangement uses TRBV29-1 and TRBJ2-1; the D is unclear. With 2 bases removed from V and 5 bases from J, the gap between germline ends came to 10 bases. The CDR3 has 13 amino acids. Germline V CDR1 and CDR2: SQVTM, ANQGSEA. DNA for the CDR3: TGCAGCGTTGAAATGCGCCTTAACAATGAGCAGTTCTTC. Protein sequence: CSVEMRLNNEQFF.

The chain is built from TRBV18 and TRBJ2-3, with D possibly being TRBD1 (5 bases). This CDR3 contains 14 residues. V lost 3 bases, J lost 2 bases, and 9 bases lay in between. Germline values: CDR1 KGHSH, CDR2 LQKENI. The CDR3 is CASSPQGHTDTQYF. CDR3 DNA: TGTGCCAGCTCACCTCAGGGCCACACAGATACGCAGTATTTT.

On this clone: Additional DNA sequences in this sample encode the identical CDR3. This chain links TRBV4-1 with TRBJ1-1; the D is unclear. The germline V and J ends were trimmed by 1 base and 1 base, with 7 bases remaining between them. Germline V CDR1 and CDR2: MGHRA, YSYEKL. This CDR3 has 14 residues. CDR3 sequence reads: CASSQVGRNTEAFF. CDR3 nucleotides: TGCGCCAGCAGCCAAGTCGGGAGGAACACTGAAGCTTTCTTT.

The genes are TRBV27 and TRBJ2-7; D uncertain. The germline V and J ends were trimmed by 6 bases and 3 bases, with 9 bases remaining between them. Germline lookup yields CDR1 MNHEY and CDR2 SMNVEV (reference sequence). This CDR3 contains 12 residues. The CDR3 nucleotides read TGTGCCAGCAGGAGCTGGAGCTACGAGCAGTACTTC. Its protein is CASRSWSYEQYF.

This chain links TRBV6-1 with TRBJ1-2; D is undetermined. Germline CDR1 and CDR2: MNHNS and SASEGT. The V end lost 7 bases, the J end lost 3 bases, and 15 bases lay between the germline ends. The CDR3 extends over 14 amino acids. The CDR3 sequence: CASTREGVYYGYTF. The CDR3, as DNA: TGTGCCAGCACCCGTGAAGGAGTTTACTATGGCTACACCTTC.

This chain joins TRBV7-9 and TRBJ2-1; 11 bases are shared with TRBD2. The CDR3 loop spans 16 amino acids. Trimming at V came to 8 bases and at J to 8 bases, leaving 14 bases not matched to a gene. In germline, CDR1 is SEHNR, CDR2 FQNEAQ (reference sequence). CDR3 bases: TGTGCCAGCCCCAGGGATTTAGCGGGGGGGTTTGATGAGCAGTTCTTC. This codes for CASPRDLAGGFDEQFF.